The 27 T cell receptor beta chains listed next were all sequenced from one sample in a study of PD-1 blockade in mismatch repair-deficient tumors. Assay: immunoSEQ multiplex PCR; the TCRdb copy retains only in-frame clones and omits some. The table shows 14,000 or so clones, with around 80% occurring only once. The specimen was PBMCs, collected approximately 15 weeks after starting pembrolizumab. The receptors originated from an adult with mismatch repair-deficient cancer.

CDR3 sequence reads: CASSLARQGATGANVLTF. CDR3 DNA sequence: TGTGCCAGCAGCTTAGCGCGGCAGGGGGCCACTGGGGCCAACGTCCTGACTTTC. The chain joins TRBV7-9 to TRBJ2-6; TRBD1 aligns across 8 bases. V lost 0 bases and J lost 2; bases outside the gene matches: 6. Looked up from germline, CDR1 is SEHNR and CDR2 is FQNEAQ (reference sequence). This CDR3 has 18 residues.

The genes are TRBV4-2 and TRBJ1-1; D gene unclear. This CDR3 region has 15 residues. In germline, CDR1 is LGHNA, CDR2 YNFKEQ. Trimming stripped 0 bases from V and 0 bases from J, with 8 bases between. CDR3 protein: CASSQEVALNTEAFF. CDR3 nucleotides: TGTGCCAGCAGCCAAGAGGTGGCCTTGAACACTGAAGCTTTCTTT.

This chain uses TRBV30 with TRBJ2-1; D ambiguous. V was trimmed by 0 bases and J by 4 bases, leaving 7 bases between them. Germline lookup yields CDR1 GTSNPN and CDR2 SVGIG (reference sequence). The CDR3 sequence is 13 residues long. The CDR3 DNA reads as TGTGCCTGGAGTGTATCCGGGTACAATGAGCAGTTCTTC. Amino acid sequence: CAWSVSGYNEQFF. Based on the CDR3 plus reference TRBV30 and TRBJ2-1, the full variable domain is SQTIHQWPATLVQPVGSPLSLECTVEGTSNPNLYWYRQAAGRGLQLLFYSVGIGQISSEVPQNLSASRPQDRQFILSSKKLLLSDSGFYLCAWSVSGYNEQFFGPGTRLTVL.

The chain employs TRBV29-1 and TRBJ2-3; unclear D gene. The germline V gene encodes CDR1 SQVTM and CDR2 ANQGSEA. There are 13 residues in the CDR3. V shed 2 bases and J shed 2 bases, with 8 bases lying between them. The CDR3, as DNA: TGCAGCGTTGAATATTATTTCACAGATACGCAGTATTTT. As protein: CSVEYYFTDTQYF.

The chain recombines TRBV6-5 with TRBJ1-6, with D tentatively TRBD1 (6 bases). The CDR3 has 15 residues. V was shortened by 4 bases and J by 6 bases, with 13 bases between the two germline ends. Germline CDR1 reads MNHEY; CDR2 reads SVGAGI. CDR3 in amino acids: CASSLAGQINSPLHF. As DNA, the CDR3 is TGTGCCAGCAGTTTAGCGGGACAAATTAATTCACCCCTCCACTTT.

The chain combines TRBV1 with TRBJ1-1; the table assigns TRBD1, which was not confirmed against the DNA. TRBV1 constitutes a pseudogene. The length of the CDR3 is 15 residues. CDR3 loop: CTSSQNNDRGTEAFF. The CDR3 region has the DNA TGCACCAGCAGCCAAAATAATGACAGGGGGACTGAAGCTTTCTTT.

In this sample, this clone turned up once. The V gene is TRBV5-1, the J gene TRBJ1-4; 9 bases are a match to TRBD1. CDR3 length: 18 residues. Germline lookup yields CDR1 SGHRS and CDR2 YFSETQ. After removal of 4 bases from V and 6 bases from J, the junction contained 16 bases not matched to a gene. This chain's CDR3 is CASSPIRRQGDNYEKLFF. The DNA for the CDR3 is TGCGCCAGCAGCCCGATTAGGAGACAGGGGGATAACTATGAAAAACTGTTTTTT.

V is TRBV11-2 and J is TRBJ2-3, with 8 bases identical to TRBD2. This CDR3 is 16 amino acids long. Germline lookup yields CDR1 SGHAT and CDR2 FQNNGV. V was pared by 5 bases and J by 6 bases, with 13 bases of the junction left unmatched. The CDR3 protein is CASSPRRGLEVDTQYF. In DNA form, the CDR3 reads TGTGCCAGCAGCCCACGTCGGGGACTAGAAGTTGATACGCAGTATTTT.

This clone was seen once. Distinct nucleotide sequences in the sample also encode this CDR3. The chain's CDR3 is CASSIGSTSGYEQYF. The CDR3 DNA reads TGTGCCAGCAGCATCGGGTCGACTAGCGGCTACGAGCAGTACTTC. The V gene is TRBV28, the J gene TRBJ2-7; TRBD2 matches 9 bases. The CDR3 is 15 residues long. V shed 6 bases and J 3 bases; nucleotides not matched to a gene: 9. Germline V gene data show CDR1 as MDHEN and CDR2 as SYDVKM.

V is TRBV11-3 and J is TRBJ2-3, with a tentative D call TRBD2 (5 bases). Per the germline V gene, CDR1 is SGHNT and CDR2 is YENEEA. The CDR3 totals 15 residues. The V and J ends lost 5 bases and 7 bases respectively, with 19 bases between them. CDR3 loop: CASSRVVSAGNTQYF. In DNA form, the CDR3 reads TGTGCCAGCAGCCGCGTTGTGTCGGCGGGTAATACGCAGTATTTT.

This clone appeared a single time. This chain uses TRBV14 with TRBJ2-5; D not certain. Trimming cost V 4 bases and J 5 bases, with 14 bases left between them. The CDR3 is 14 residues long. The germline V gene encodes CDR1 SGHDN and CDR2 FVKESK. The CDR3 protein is CASSRMAGTETQYF. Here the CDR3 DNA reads TGTGCCAGCAGCCGGATGGCAGGTACCGAGACCCAGTACTTC.

The CDR3 sequence: CASGPGTVNTGELFF. Here the CDR3 DNA reads TGTGCCAGCGGTCCCGGGACAGTGAACACCGGGGAGCTGTTTTTT. The chain carries TRBV5-5 and TRBJ2-2, with 7 bases fitting TRBD1. After removal of 7 bases from V and 1 base from J, the junction contained 7 bases not matched to a gene. The CDR3 has 15 amino acids. The germline CDR1 and CDR2 sequences are SGHKS and YYEKEE (reference sequence).

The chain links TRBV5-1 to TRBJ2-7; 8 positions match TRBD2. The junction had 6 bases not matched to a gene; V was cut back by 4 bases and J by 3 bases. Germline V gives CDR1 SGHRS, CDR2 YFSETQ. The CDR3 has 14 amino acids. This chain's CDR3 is CASSDPGGDYEQYF. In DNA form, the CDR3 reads TGCGCCAGCAGCGATCCCGGGGGGGACTACGAGCAGTACTTC.

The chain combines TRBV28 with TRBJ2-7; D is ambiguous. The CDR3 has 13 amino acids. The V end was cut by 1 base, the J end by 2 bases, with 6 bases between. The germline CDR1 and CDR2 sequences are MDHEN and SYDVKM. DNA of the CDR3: TGTGCCAGCAGTTTATCCCTTACCTACGAGCAGTACTTC. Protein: CASSLSLTYEQYF. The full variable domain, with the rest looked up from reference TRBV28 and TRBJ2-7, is DVKVTQSSRYLVKRTGEKVFLECVQDMDHENMFWYRQDPGLGLRLIYFSYDVKMKEKGDIPEGYSVSREKKERFSLILESASTNQTSMYLCASSLSLTYEQYFGPGTRLTVT.

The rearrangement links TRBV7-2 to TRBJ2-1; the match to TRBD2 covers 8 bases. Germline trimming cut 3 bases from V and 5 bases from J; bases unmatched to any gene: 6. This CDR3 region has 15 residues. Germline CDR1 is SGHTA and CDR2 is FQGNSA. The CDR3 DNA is TGTGCCAGCAGCTTCCTAGCGGGCGATAACAATGAGCAGTTCTTC. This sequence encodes CASSFLAGDNNEQFF.

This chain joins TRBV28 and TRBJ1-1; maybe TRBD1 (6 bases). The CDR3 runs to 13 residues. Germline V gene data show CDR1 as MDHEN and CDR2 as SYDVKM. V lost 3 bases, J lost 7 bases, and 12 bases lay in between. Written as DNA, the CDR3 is TGTGCCAGCAGTTTCGTTTTAGGGGGTGAAGCTTTCTTT. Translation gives CASSFVLGGEAFF.

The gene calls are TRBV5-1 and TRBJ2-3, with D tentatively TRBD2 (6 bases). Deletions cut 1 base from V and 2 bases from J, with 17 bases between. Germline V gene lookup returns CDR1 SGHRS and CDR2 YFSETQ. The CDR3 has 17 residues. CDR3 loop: CASSLLGGAMVTDTQYF. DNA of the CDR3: TGCGCCAGCAGCTTGTTGGGGGGAGCTATGGTCACAGATACGCAGTATTTT.

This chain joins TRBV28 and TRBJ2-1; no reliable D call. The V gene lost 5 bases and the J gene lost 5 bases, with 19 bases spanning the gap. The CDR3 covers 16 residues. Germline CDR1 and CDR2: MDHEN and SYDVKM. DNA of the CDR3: TGTGCCAGCAGTCCTCCGACTCCCTTCGAGGACAATGAGCAGTTCTTC. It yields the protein CASSPPTPFEDNEQFF. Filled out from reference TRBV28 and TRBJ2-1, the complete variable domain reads DVKVTQSSRYLVKRTGEKVFLECVQDMDHENMFWYRQDPGLGLRLIYFSYDVKMKEKGDIPEGYSVSREKKERFSLILESASTNQTSMYLCASSPPTPFEDNEQFFGPGTRLTVL.

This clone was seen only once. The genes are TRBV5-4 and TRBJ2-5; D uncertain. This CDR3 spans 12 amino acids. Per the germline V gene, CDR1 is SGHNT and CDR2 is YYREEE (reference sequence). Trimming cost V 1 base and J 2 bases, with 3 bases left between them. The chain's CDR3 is CASSLTQETQYF. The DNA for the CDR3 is TGTGCCAGCAGCTTGACTCAAGAGACCCAGTACTTC.

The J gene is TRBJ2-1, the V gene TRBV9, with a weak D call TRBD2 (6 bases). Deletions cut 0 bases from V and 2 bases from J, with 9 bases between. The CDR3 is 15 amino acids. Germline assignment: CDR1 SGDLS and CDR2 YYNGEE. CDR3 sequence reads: CASSVGSGAYNEQFF. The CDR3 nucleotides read TGTGCCAGCAGCGTAGGTAGCGGAGCCTACAATGAGCAGTTCTTC.

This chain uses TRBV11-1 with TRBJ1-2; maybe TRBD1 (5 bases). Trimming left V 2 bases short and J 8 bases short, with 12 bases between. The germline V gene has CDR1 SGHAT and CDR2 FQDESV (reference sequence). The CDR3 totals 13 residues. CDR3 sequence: CASSLYGREGYTF. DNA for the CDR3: TGTGCCAGCAGCTTATATGGCAGGGAAGGCTACACCTTC.

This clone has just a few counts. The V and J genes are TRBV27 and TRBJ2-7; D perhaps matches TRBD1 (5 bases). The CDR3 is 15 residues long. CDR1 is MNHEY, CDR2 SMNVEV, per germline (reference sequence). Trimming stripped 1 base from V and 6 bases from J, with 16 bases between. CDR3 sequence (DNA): TGTGCCAGCAGTTTATTGGGTCAGGGTTCGGGCGAGCAGTACTTC. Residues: CASSLLGQGSGEQYF.

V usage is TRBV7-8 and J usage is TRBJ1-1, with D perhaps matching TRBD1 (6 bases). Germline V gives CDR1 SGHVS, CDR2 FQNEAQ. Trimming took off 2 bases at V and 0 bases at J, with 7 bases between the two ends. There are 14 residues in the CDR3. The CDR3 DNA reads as TGTGCCAGCAGCTTACAGGGGATGAACACTGAAGCTTTCTTT. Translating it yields CASSLQGMNTEAFF.

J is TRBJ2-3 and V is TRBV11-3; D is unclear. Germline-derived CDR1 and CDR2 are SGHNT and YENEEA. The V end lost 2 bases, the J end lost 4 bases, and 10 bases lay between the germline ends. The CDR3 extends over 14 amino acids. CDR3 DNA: TGTGCCAGCAGCTTATCCCCTAGACCAGATACGCAGTATTTT. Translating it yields CASSLSPRPDTQYF.

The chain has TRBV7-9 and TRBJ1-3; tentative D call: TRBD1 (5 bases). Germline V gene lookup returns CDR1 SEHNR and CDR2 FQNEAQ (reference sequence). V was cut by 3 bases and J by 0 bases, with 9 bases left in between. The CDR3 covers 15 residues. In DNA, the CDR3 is TGTGCCAGCAGCTTTACAGGCATCTCTGGAAACACCATATATTTT. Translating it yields CASSFTGISGNTIYF.

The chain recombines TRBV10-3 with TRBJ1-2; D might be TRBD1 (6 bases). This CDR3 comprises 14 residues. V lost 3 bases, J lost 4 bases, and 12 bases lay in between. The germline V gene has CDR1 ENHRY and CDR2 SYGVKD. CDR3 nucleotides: TGTGCCATCAGTGAACAGGGAACCGTCTATGGCTACACCTTC. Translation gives CAISEQGTVYGYTF.

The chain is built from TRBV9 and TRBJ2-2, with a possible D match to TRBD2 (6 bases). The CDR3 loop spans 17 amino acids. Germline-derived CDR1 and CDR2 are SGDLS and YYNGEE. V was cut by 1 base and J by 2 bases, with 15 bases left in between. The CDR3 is CASSVMFWRENTGELFF. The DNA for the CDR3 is TGTGCCAGCAGCGTAATGTTTTGGCGGGAAAACACCGGGGAGCTGTTTTTT.